This T cell receptor beta chain was identified during a study of OX40 agonist ivuxolimab in advanced cancers. Overall study: Patients' therapy was ivuxolimab, an antibody that acts as an agonist of OX40 (CD134).

The germline V gene encodes CDR1 SGHRS and CDR2 YFSETQ. V shed 2 bases, J shed 1 base, and the junction held 6 bases outside the gene matches. CDR3 length equals 16 residues. General study results and limits: Averaged across samples, CD8+ T cells carried more expanded clones than CD4+ did.

Data came from immunoSEQ multiplex PCR; TCRdb stores just in-frame clones and leaves some out. In the table there are about 26,000 clones, roughly three quarters of which are singletons. With regard to this clone: The antigen remains unidentified.

J is TRBJ2-3 and V is TRBV5-1; 8 nucleotides agree with TRBD2. The sample was CD4+ or CD8+ T cells sorted from blood, taken in a trial of the OX40 agonist ivuxolimab. The TCR sequence derives from an adult with an advanced solid tumor such as melanoma, head and neck, liver or kidney cancer. The CDR3 region is CASSFNPGGGTDTQYF. CDR3 bases: TGCGCCAGCAGCTTCAACCCGGGGGGGGGCACAGATACGCAGTATTTT.